This TCR beta chain was sequenced for a study of cytomegalovirus exposure and HLA in healthy donors. Study-wide findings and caveats: Later analysis suggested most CMV-associated TCR beta chains were HLA-restricted.

It was with 60 Vbeta and 13 Jbeta primers that the PCR ran. Profiled with immunoSEQ multiplex PCR; TCRdb holds only in-frame clones, not every one. The sample holds around 120,000 clones, roughly 84% seen once. Note on this clone: The antigen remains unidentified.

The length of the CDR3 is 17 residues. CDR1 is SGHAT, CDR2 FQNNGV, per germline. V was shortened by 1 base and J by 0 bases, with 15 bases between the two germline ends. The material sequenced was PBMCs. The V and J genes are TRBV11-2 and TRBJ1-1, with a possible D match to TRBD1 (6 bases). The receptor was isolated from a girl aged 2 to 10 in good health and CMV-seronegative. The CDR3 DNA sequence: TGTGCCAGCAGCTTAGGAGCAGGGGCCTCCATGAACACTGAAGCTTTCTTT. Its protein product is CASSLGAGASMNTEAFF. The variable domain in full, completed from reference TRBV11-2 and TRBJ1-1, reads EAGVAQSPRYKIIEKRQSVAFWCNPISGHATLYWYQQILGQGPKLLIQFQNNGVVDDSQLPKDRFSAERLKGVDSTLKIQPAKLEDSAVYLCASSLGAGASMNTEAFFGQGTRLTVV.